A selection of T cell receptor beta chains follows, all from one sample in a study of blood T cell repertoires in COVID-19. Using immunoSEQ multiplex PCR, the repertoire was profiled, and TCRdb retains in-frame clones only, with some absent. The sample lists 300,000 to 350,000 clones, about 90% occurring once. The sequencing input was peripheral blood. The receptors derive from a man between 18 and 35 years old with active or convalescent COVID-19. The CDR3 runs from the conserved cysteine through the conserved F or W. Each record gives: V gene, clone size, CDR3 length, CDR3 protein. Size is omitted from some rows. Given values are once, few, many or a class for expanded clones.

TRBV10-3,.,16,CAISAPGATSGNTIYF
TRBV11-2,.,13,CASSLSGFYEQYF
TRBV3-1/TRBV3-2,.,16,CASSPFPFGADTEAFF
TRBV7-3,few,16,CASSPVRASENGEQFF
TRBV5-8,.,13,CASIRGQPSGYTF
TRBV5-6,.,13,CASSLGGNEKLFF
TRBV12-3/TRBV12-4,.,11,CASSPNTEAFF
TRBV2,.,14,CASREEAAYNEQFF
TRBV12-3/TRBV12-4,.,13,CASSRDSGNTIYF
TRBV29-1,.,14,CSVRLQDSYNEQFF
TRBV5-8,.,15,CATLSFPGTAYEQYF
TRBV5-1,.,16,CASSTWGGGRNNEQFF
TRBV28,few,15,CASSRDWSSYNEQFF
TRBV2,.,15,CASSPQGISYNEQFF
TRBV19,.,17,CASSTPVRQDGNQPQHF
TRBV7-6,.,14,CASSLTQGALEQYF
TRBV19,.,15,CASSVAGTDVNEQFF
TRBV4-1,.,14,CASSHLGGKSPLHF
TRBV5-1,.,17,CASSPVGLAGVYNEQFF
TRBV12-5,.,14,CALRGGVLLYGYTF
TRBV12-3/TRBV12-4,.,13,CASSLGIYYEQYF
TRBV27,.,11,CASRQGLGYTF
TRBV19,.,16,CASSRLAGGRSYEQYF
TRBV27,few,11,CASRSAWEQYF
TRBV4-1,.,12,CASSQDNNEQFF
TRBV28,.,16,CASRSPGHPTWQPQHF
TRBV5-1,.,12,CASSFRGEEQYF
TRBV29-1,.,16,CSVEGTFQGGSYEQYF
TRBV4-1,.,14,CASSQDTGRDTQYF
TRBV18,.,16,CASSPGPWATNEKLFF
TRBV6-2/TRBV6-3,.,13,CASSQDSFSGYTF
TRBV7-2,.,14,CASSSDRGMTEAFF
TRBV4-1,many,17,CASSQDQGRLANEKLFF
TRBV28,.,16,CASSSRGKTSYNEQFF
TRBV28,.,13,CASSRDRNYGYTF
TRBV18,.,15,CASSPESGIYNEQFF
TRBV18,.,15,CASSPMRLNTGELFF
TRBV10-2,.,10,CASLGDTQYF
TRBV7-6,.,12,CASSRLGNTIYF
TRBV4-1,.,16,CASSQGPGPVGGEQYF
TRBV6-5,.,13,CASSYSTSQPQHF
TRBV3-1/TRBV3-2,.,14,CASSQVLSDREAFF
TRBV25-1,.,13,CASSSAGTTEAFF
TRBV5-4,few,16,CASSLGLAGVSDTQYF
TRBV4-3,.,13,CASSSQQGGEQYF
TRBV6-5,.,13,CASRAEGVGTQYF
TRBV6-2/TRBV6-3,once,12,CASSFGQGRKYF
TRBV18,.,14,CASSGTGGGTEAFF
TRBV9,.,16,CASSQAGQGASDGYTF
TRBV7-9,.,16,CASSPFGSGYQETQYF
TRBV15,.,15,CATSRDFLSYNEQFF
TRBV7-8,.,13,CAREGARDYGYTF
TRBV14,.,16,CASSQWGGGRGDTQYF
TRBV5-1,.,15,CASSLVRAGSYEQYF
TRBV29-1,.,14,CSVVLGHGGQPQHF
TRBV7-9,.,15,CASSLEAGLYNEQFF
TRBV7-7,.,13,CASSLSRTDTQYF
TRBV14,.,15,CASSHPRTGLSEQYF
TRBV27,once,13,CASSRRDGETQYF